The clone carrying this T cell receptor beta chain was recorded many times. What it binds is not known. CDR3 length: 14 residues. Trimming cost V 6 bases and J 3 bases; bases outside gene matches: 7. Germline V CDR1 and CDR2: MNHNS, SASEGT. Amplification of TCR beta CDR3 regions was performed using RNA transcripts as template. Carried out on the TCR CDR3, a first-round RT-PCR used the HTBI primer set. TCRdb re-called the multiplex PCR reads through MiXCR, storing one row per CDR3 protein. The repertoire includes about 52,000 distinct CDR3 sequences, approximately 48% of them detected once, and over 8% sits in the top ten. The data are from a study of T cells in Graves' hyperthyroidism and ophthalmopathy. Broader study findings: Most clonotypes expanded in the thyroid (above 0.001) were also present in blood.

The chain couples TRBV6-1 to TRBJ2-7, with TRBD1 matching over 8 bases. The sequenced sample consisted of blood. This clonotype originated in a woman in her forties or fifties with Graves' ophthalmopathy. The CDR3 nucleotides are TGTGCCAGCAGCCTGGACAGGGAGGACTACGAGCAGTACTTC. Translating gives CASSLDREDYEQYF.